This passage covers 31 T cell receptor beta chains from one sample sequenced in a study of early stage breast cancer tumors. This table comes from immunoSEQ multiplex PCR, and its TCRdb copy is limited to in-frame clones, with some not included. The data contain fewer than 90,000 clones, more than 65% of them seen just once; the ten biggest clones take up approximately 3.7%. The sequenced sample was blood. The receptors stem from a person between 55 and 70 years old with breast cancer.

CDR3 in amino acids: CASSSDATNEKLFF. The CDR3 DNA follows: TGCGCCAGCAGCTCCGATGCGACTAATGAAAAACTGTTTTTT. This chain uses TRBV5-1 with TRBJ1-4, with D unclear. CDR3 length: 14 residues. Germline V gene sequence: CDR1 SGHRS, CDR2 YFSETQ. Trimming shortened V by 3 bases and J by 2 bases, and 8 bases separated the two germline ends.

The V call is TRBV28, the J call TRBJ2-3; D perhaps matches TRBD1 (5 bases). Trimming cost V 6 bases and J 2 bases, with 9 bases left between them. CDR1 MDHEN and CDR2 SYDVKM come from the germline V gene. The CDR3 length is 13 residues. CDR3 loop: CASRRGPTDTQYF. The CDR3 DNA is TGTGCCAGCAGAAGGGGCCCCACAGATACGCAGTATTTT.

This clone was detected only once. The chain combines TRBV27 with TRBJ1-1, with a possible D match to TRBD1 (5 bases). This CDR3 spans 16 amino acids. Trimming pared 2 bases from V and 5 bases from J, leaving 18 bases between. The germline V gene encodes CDR1 MNHEY and CDR2 SMNVEV (reference sequence). The CDR3 region is CASSLAGGGGGTEAFF. The CDR3, as DNA: TGTGCCAGCAGTTTAGCGGGGGGTGGTGGTGGGACTGAAGCTTTCTTT.

The chain links TRBV5-6 to TRBJ2-7, with D perhaps matching TRBD1 (6 bases). The CDR3 spans 15 residues. Germline V lookup: CDR1 SGHDT, CDR2 YYEEEE. Trimming pared 0 bases from V and 6 bases from J, leaving 16 bases between. Written as DNA, the CDR3 is TGTGCCAGCAGCTTGGCTTTCGGCCGAGGGGGCGAGCAGTACTTC. Amino acid sequence: CASSLAFGRGGEQYF.

The sample holds a few counts of this clone. V is TRBV9 and J is TRBJ1-4, with TRBD1 matching over 10 bases. V was clipped by 3 bases and J by 11 bases; unmatched bases: 10. Looked up from germline, CDR1 is SGDLS and CDR2 is YYNGEE. This CDR3 has 15 residues. The CDR3 DNA reads as TGTGCCAGCAGCGCGAGGGGGACAGGGGCTGGGAAACTGTTTTTT. This translates into CASSARGTGAGKLFF. The full variable domain, rest sourced from reference TRBV9 and TRBJ1-4, is DSGVTQTPKHLITATGQRVTLRCSPRSGDLSVYWYQQSLDQGLQFLIQYYNGEERAKGNILERFSAQQFPDLHSELNLSSLELGDSALYFCASSARGTGAGKLFFGSGTQLSVL.

The chain couples TRBV28 to TRBJ1-5, with D uncertain. In germline, CDR1 is MDHEN, CDR2 SYDVKM. The CDR3 consists of 16 residues. Trimming removed 6 bases from V and 9 bases from J, with 24 bases in between. CDR3 sequence: CASRGLGRLVSSPQHF. The CDR3, as DNA: TGTGCCAGCAGGGGCTTGGGGAGGTTAGTTTCCTCGCCCCAGCATTTT.

The chain uses TRBV27 and TRBJ2-3; the D gene is possibly TRBD1 (6 bases). CDR1 MNHEY and CDR2 SMNVEV come from the germline V gene (reference sequence). Trimming pared 3 bases from V and 2 bases from J, leaving 12 bases between. The CDR3 is 15 residues long. The CDR3 here is CASSLTGTPTDTQYF. The CDR3 DNA follows: TGTGCCAGCAGTTTGACCGGGACACCCACAGATACGCAGTATTTT.

This clone was found a few times. This chain links TRBV5-1 with TRBJ2-1; 7 nucleotides match TRBD1. The germline gives CDR1 SGHRS, CDR2 YFSETQ. The CDR3 is made up of 15 amino acids. V was pared by 3 bases and J by 5 bases, with 8 bases of the junction left unmatched. The CDR3 region has the DNA TGCGCCAGCAGCTCGACAGGGACAGCCGACAATGAGCAGTTCTTC. Translated: CASSSTGTADNEQFF. Full variable domain (outside the CDR3, taken from reference TRBV5-1 and TRBJ2-1): KAGVTQTPRYLIKTRGQQVTLSCSPISGHRSVSWYQQTPGQGLQFLFEYFSETQRNKGNFPGRFSGRQFSNSRSEMNVSTLELGDSALYLCASSSTGTADNEQFFGPGTRLTVL.

The chain joins TRBV5-1 to TRBJ2-2; D call uncertain. Germline V gives CDR1 SGHRS, CDR2 YFSETQ. V lost 0 bases and J lost 0, with 3 bases in between. There are 14 residues in the CDR3. In nucleotides, the CDR3 is TGCGCCAGCAGCTTGGGAGCGAACACCGGGGAGCTGTTTTTT. Protein: CASSLGANTGELFF.

The CDR3 region is CATSREFGNQPQHF. The CDR3 coding sequence is TGTGCCACCAGCAGGGAATTCGGCAATCAGCCCCAGCATTTT. The genes are TRBV15 and TRBJ1-5; no firm D call. The CDR3 covers 14 residues. With 3 bases removed from V and 2 bases from J, the gap between germline ends came to 8 bases. Germline loops: CDR1 LNHNV, CDR2 YYDKDF (reference sequence).

This clone came up a few times. The chain joins TRBV1 to TRBJ2-1; whether TRBD2, the table's D call, matches the DNA was not checked. TRBV1 is a pseudogene locus. The CDR3 extends over 18 amino acids. Here the CDR3 reads CTSSEGGLAGPSYNEQFF. The CDR3 nucleotides are TGCACCAGCAGCGAAGGAGGACTAGCGGGACCCTCCTACAATGAGCAGTTCTTC.

The chain links TRBV2 to TRBJ2-7, with 12 bases that match TRBD2. The length of the CDR3 is 14 residues. Germline V lookup: CDR1 SNHLY, CDR2 FYNNEI. J gave up 9 bases and V 5 bases, and 8 bases lay outside the gene matches. The CDR3 DNA reads TGTGCCAGCAGTCCCACGTCTAGCGGGGGGGTGCAGTACTTC. It yields the protein CASSPTSSGGVQYF.

The CDR3 loop reads CASSFNTGELFF. The CDR3 bases are TGTGCCAGCAGTTTCAACACCGGGGAGCTGTTTTTT. The rearrangement joins TRBV27 to TRBJ2-2; D unclear. CDR1 and CDR2 from the germline V gene are MNHEY and SMNVEV (reference sequence). V was clipped by 3 bases and J by 2 bases, with 1 base between them. The CDR3 sequence is 12 residues long.

The rearrangement links TRBV5-6 to TRBJ2-5; TRBD2 might be the D (6 bases). V gave up 2 bases and J gave up 4 bases, with 12 bases separating them. This CDR3 comprises 14 residues. From germline, CDR1 is SGHDT and CDR2 YYEEEE. CDR3: CASSFAGTRETQYF. The CDR3 DNA is TGTGCCAGCAGCTTTGCAGGGACTCGAGAGACCCAGTACTTC.

This chain links TRBV6-5 with TRBJ1-5; D unresolved. The CDR3 covers 11 residues. Germline-derived CDR1 and CDR2 are MNHEY and SVGAGI. Trimming shortened V by 4 bases and J by 9 bases, and 7 bases separated the two germline ends. The CDR3 DNA is TGTGCCAGCAGTTCGGATGGGCCCCAGCATTTT. Translation: CASSSDGPQHF.

CDR3 protein: CAWSVARGEIGQFF. The CDR3, as DNA: TGTGCCTGGAGTGTAGCGCGGGGGGAAATCGGGCAGTTCTTC. This chain joins TRBV30 and TRBJ2-1; 8 bases are shared with TRBD2. Germline V gene data show CDR1 as GTSNPN and CDR2 as SVGIG (reference sequence). The CDR3 is made up of 14 amino acids. The J segment lost 12 bases and the V segment lost 0 bases, leaving 10 bases of the junction unmatched.

The rearrangement links TRBV28 to TRBJ1-2; D not resolved. The CDR3 length is 14 residues. Per germline, CDR1 MDHEN and CDR2 SYDVKM. Trimming removed 6 bases from V and 4 bases from J, with 15 bases in between. The CDR3 sequence: CASRGGRGVYGYTF. DNA of the CDR3: TGTGCCAGCAGAGGAGGGCGGGGTGTCTATGGCTACACCTTC.

This chain connects TRBV18 to TRBJ1-4; the D gene is possibly TRBD1 (5 bases). The length of the CDR3 is 13 residues. Germline loops: CDR1 KGHSH, CDR2 LQKENI. V lost 3 bases and J lost 8, with 10 bases in between. This CDR3 is CASSPGQIEKLFF. CDR3 nucleotides: TGTGCCAGCTCACCGGGGCAAATCGAAAAACTGTTTTTT.

The V call is TRBV7-9, the J call TRBJ2-3; D perhaps matches TRBD2 (5 bases). The germline gives CDR1 SEHNR, CDR2 FQNEAQ (reference sequence). V lost 1 base, J lost 1 base, and 9 bases lay in between. The length of the CDR3 is 15 residues. The CDR3 sequence: CASSLVRLRTDTQYF. The CDR3, as DNA: TGTGCCAGCAGCTTAGTTCGACTACGCACAGATACGCAGTATTTT.

This chain links TRBV11-2 with TRBJ1-1; 7 bases agree with TRBD1. J was trimmed by 1 base and V by 8 bases; bases with no gene match: 4. Germline V gene sequence: CDR1 SGHAT, CDR2 FQNNGV. The CDR3 spans 13 residues. CDR3 sequence reads: CASARQGNTEAFF. The CDR3 nucleotides are TGTGCCAGCGCCAGACAGGGGAACACTGAAGCTTTCTTT.

This clone was observed a few times. The genes are TRBV5-5 and TRBJ2-2; D is uncertain. Germline CDR1 SGHKS, CDR2 YYEKEE (reference sequence). The CDR3 is made up of 15 amino acids. Trimming shortened V by 5 bases and J by 4 bases, and 15 bases separated the two germline ends. CDR3 protein: CASSRDTVSTGELFF. For the CDR3, the DNA is TGTGCCAGCAGTCGAGACACTGTGAGCACCGGGGAGCTGTTTTTT.

J is TRBJ1-4 and V is TRBV6-5, with a tentative D call TRBD1 (6 bases). V lost 8 bases, J lost 8 bases, and 12 bases lay in between. This CDR3 is 12 amino acids long. CDR1 MNHEY and CDR2 SVGAGI come from the germline V gene. The CDR3 DNA sequence: TGTGCCAGCCGAACAGGGCCAGAAAAACTGTTTTTT. Protein product: CASRTGPEKLFF.

This clone came up a few times. The chain combines TRBV12-5 with TRBJ1-5, with 11 bases lining up with TRBD1. The V gene's germline CDR1 is LGHNT and CDR2 FRNRAP. J gave up 1 base and V 1 base, and 12 bases lay outside the gene matches. The CDR3 is 20 amino acids. The CDR3 region is CASGLASPGQGEFSNQPQHF. Written as DNA, the CDR3 is TGTGCTAGTGGTTTGGCCTCGCCGGGACAGGGGGAATTCAGCAATCAGCCCCAGCATTTT.

The chain uses TRBV10-3 and TRBJ1-1; TRBD1 matches 8 bases. This CDR3 spans 12 amino acids. The ends lost 5 bases at V and 8 bases at J; junction bases unmatched: 4. Germline CDR1 is ENHRY and CDR2 is SYGVKD. CDR3 nucleotides: TGTGCCATCAGTAACGGACAGGGAGAAGCTTTCTTT. It yields the protein CAISNGQGEAFF.

The CDR3 region has the DNA TGTGCCAGCATGGGGTTCCATGAGCAGTTCTTC. It codes for CASMGFHEQFF. V usage is TRBV6-1 and J usage is TRBJ2-1; no clear D gene. V lost 7 bases and J lost 8, with 9 bases in between. Germline V gives CDR1 MNHNS, CDR2 SASEGT. The CDR3 consists of 11 residues.

V usage is TRBV4-1 and J usage is TRBJ2-3, with 9 nucleotides matching TRBD1. V lost 1 base, J lost 2 bases, and 7 bases stayed unmatched. Germline V gene lookup returns CDR1 MGHRA and CDR2 YSYEKL. The CDR3 has 17 amino acids. Here the CDR3 DNA reads TGCGCCAGCAGCCAAGGGACCGGGACAGGGATCACAGATACGCAGTATTTT. Residues: CASSQGTGTGITDTQYF.

The chain recombines TRBV20-1 with TRBJ1-1, with no clear D. This CDR3 comprises 11 residues. The germline CDR1 and CDR2 sequences are DFQATT and SNEGSKA (reference sequence). The V end was cut by 5 bases, the J end by 0 bases, with 4 bases between. The CDR3 DNA sequence: TGCAGTGCTCTGATGAACACTGAAGCTTTCTTT. Translated: CSALMNTEAFF.

V usage is TRBV2 and J usage is TRBJ2-3, with TRBD1 matching over 8 bases. This CDR3 contains 13 residues. The germline gives CDR1 SNHLY, CDR2 FYNNEI. V gave up 6 bases and J gave up 2 bases; unmatched junction bases: 1. DNA for the CDR3: TGTGCCAGCAGACAGGGGGTCACAGATACGCAGTATTTT. As protein: CASRQGVTDTQYF.

The genes are TRBV13 and TRBJ1-1; no reliable D call. Trimming stripped 1 base from V and 1 base from J, with 10 bases between. Looked up from germline, CDR1 is PRHDT and CDR2 is FYEKMQ (reference sequence). This CDR3 spans 15 amino acids. CDR3 coding DNA: TGTGCCAGCAGCTTAGATCAGAGGTCGAACACTGAAGCTTTCTTT. It translates to CASSLDQRSNTEAFF.

The V call is TRBV15, the J call TRBJ2-3; TRBD1 might be the D (6 bases). V was cut by 0 bases and J by 5 bases, with 9 bases left in between. This CDR3 spans 14 amino acids. CDR1 is LNHNV, CDR2 YYDKDF, per germline (reference sequence). The CDR3 protein is CATSRDFRGDTQYF. The CDR3 bases are TGTGCCACCAGCAGAGATTTCAGGGGAGATACGCAGTATTTT.

This clone was seen a single time. V gene TRBV5-1 combines with J gene TRBJ2-1, with 7 nucleotides matching TRBD1. Trimming at V came to 3 bases and at J to 0 bases, leaving 3 bases not matched to a gene. This CDR3 region has 15 residues. Germline CDR1 reads SGHRS; CDR2 reads YFSETQ. The CDR3 DNA follows: TGCGCCAGCAGCTCAGGGGGTAGCTCCTACAATGAGCAGTTCTTC. This translates into CASSSGGSSYNEQFF.